This paragraph reports one TCR beta chain. Per the original data handling: Estimation of nucleated cell counts relied on the amplification of reference gene primers. Sequencing used immunoSEQ multiplex PCR; TCRdb keeps in-frame clones, though not all of them. That table gives V, J and clone size, and the DNA gave D and trimming. The top ten clones hold approximately 7.5% of a sample with 200,000 to 300,000 clones, about nine tenths of them seen once. This CDR3 comprises 14 residues. V lost 4 bases to trimming and J lost 8 bases, with 17 bases between them. The V gene's germline CDR1 is SNHLY and CDR2 FYNNEI. The sample originates from a study of blood T cell repertoires in COVID-19.

This TCR was sampled from a man aged 55 to 69 who had recovered from COVID-19. This chain links TRBV2 with TRBJ1-1, with a tentative D call TRBD1 (5 bases). The sample consisted of peripheral blood. The CDR3 DNA sequence: TGTGCCAGCAGTGGGACAAGGTTTTCTGGGGAAGCTTTCTTT. As protein: CASSGTRFSGEAFF.